These 30 T cell receptor beta chains share one sample of origin, sequenced in a study of T cell responses to AZD1222 COVID-19 vaccine. Assay: immunoSEQ multiplex PCR; the TCRdb copy retains only in-frame clones and omits some. This sample carries about 97,000 clones, around 89% of them seen once, and the ten largest clones take under 8.5%. Specimen: peripheral blood, collected on day 0 of AZD1222 vaccination. Receptors were obtained from an adult in good health.

This rearrangement joins TRBV30 to TRBJ2-1, with TRBD1 as a possible D gene (6 bases). Trimming took off 5 bases at V and 9 bases at J, with 17 bases between the two ends. This CDR3 contains 13 residues. Germline V gives CDR1 GTSNPN, CDR2 SVGIG (reference sequence). CDR3 in DNA: TGTGCCTGGGGACAGATGGGGTCTGGTGAGCAGTTCTTC. This sequence encodes CAWGQMGSGEQFF.

The chain has TRBV5-6 and TRBJ1-4; tentatively, D is TRBD1 (5 bases). V dropped 0 bases and J dropped 7 bases, with 19 bases sitting between them. From germline, CDR1 is SGHDT and CDR2 YYEEEE. There are 17 residues in the CDR3. The CDR3 here is CASSLERDSLPGEKLFF. The CDR3 region has the DNA TGTGCCAGCAGCTTGGAACGCGACAGTCTGCCCGGTGAAAAACTGTTTTTT.

This clone was seen only once. The chain couples TRBV12-3 or TRBV12-4 to TRBJ1-6; 8 nucleotides align to TRBD1. V was pared by 6 bases and J by 6 bases, with 1 base of the junction left unmatched. This CDR3 comprises 13 residues. The chain's CDR3 is CASRGQVNSPLHF. The CDR3, as DNA: TGTGCCAGCAGGGGACAGGTTAATTCACCCCTCCACTTT.

The chain links TRBV25-1 to TRBJ2-5, with D maybe TRBD2 (5 bases). CDR3 length: 12 amino acids. The V end was cut by 4 bases, the J end by 9 bases, with 12 bases between. Germline CDR1 is MGHDK and CDR2 is SYGVNS. CDR3 nucleotides: TGTGCCAGCAGTGTACAAGCGGACGCCCAGTACTTC. Its protein product is CASSVQADAQYF.

V gene TRBV7-3 combines with J gene TRBJ2-2; 7 nucleotides line up with TRBD1. The V segment lost 5 bases and the J segment 6 bases; nucleotides outside the gene matches: 6. From germline, CDR1 is SGHTA and CDR2 FQGTGA. This CDR3 is 14 amino acids long. The CDR3 sequence: CASSLQGWAGELFF. In DNA form, the CDR3 reads TGTGCCAGCAGCCTACAGGGGTGGGCCGGGGAGCTGTTTTTT.

This rearrangement joins TRBV5-1 to TRBJ1-6; D remains unclear. CDR1 is SGHRS, CDR2 YFSETQ, per germline. The CDR3 has 12 residues. Trimming stripped 3 bases from V and 6 bases from J, with 4 bases between. Here the CDR3 reads CASSYLNSPLHF. The CDR3 nucleotides read TGCGCCAGCAGCTACCTTAATTCACCCCTCCACTTT.

V is TRBV6-5 and J is TRBJ1-2, with D hard to call. Between the trimmed V and J ends, which lost 5 bases and 5 bases, there was a span of 9 bases. The CDR3 sequence is 12 residues long. Germline CDR1 and CDR2: MNHEY and SVGAGI. In DNA form, the CDR3 reads TGTGCCAGCAGTACGGATCGGTATGGCTACACCTTC. Translating gives CASSTDRYGYTF.

This chain joins TRBV5-4 and TRBJ2-2; 7 bases are shared with TRBD2. The CDR3 extends over 13 amino acids. The ends lost 4 bases at V and 8 bases at J; junction bases unmatched: 5. Germline V gives CDR1 SGHNT, CDR2 YYREEE (reference sequence). CDR3 region: CASSLWEGGELFF. The CDR3 DNA reads as TGTGCCAGCAGCCTATGGGAGGGAGGGGAGCTGTTTTTT.

This clone was detected only once. The CDR3 bases are TGTGCCAGCACCTCGGGGAGTCCGGACACCGGGGAGCTGTTTTTT. It translates to CASTSGSPDTGELFF. The V gene is TRBV9, the J gene TRBJ2-2, with D possibly TRBD2 on 5 matching bases. Deletions cut 6 bases from V and 3 bases from J, with 15 bases between. Germline lookup yields CDR1 SGDLS and CDR2 YYNGEE. The CDR3 extends over 15 amino acids.

V gene TRBV11-2 combines with J gene TRBJ2-4, with a possible D match to TRBD1 (5 bases). Trimming took 1 base from V and 10 from J, leaving 23 bases between them. CDR3 length: 17 amino acids. Germline V lookup: CDR1 SGHAT, CDR2 FQNNGV. CDR3 amino acids: CASSLADFGAGKRIQYF. The DNA of the CDR3 is TGTGCCAGCAGCTTAGCCGACTTTGGGGCAGGGAAAAGGATTCAGTACTTC.

The rearrangement uses TRBV5-4 and TRBJ1-2; 8 bases fit TRBD1. The CDR3 spans 13 residues. Germline V gene data show CDR1 as SGHNT and CDR2 as YYREEE (reference sequence). V trimming: 9 bases; J trimming: 4 bases; junction bases outside the gene matches: 8. This CDR3 is CATSDRASYGYTF. For the CDR3, the DNA is TGTGCCACTTCGGACAGGGCCTCCTATGGCTACACCTTC.

The chain recombines TRBV5-4 with TRBJ2-1, with D possibly being TRBD1 (6 bases). V was pared by 6 bases and J by 1 base, with 20 bases between. The germline gives CDR1 SGHNT, CDR2 YYREEE (reference sequence). This CDR3 has 17 residues. CDR3 bases: TGTGCCAGCACCGCCTTGGTGGGGGCGAATTCCTACAATGAGCAGTTCTTC. This codes for CASTALVGANSYNEQFF.

The chain employs TRBV29-1 and TRBJ2-7; 7 bases agree with TRBD1. This CDR3 has 15 amino acids. The trim removed 7 bases at V and 0 bases at J, leaving 12 bases unmatched. Germline assignment: CDR1 SQVTM and CDR2 ANQGSEA. The CDR3 spells CSAHASGTASYEQYF. CDR3 sequence (DNA): TGCAGCGCCCACGCCTCCGGGACAGCCTCCTACGAGCAGTACTTC.

This clone was seen once. The same CDR3 also results from other DNA sequences found in this sample. V usage is TRBV7-2 and J usage is TRBJ2-7, with D possibly being TRBD2 (6 bases). Germline loops: CDR1 SGHTA, CDR2 FQGNSA. This CDR3 contains 14 residues. V shed 0 bases and J shed 4 bases, with 10 bases lying between them. This CDR3 is CASSLAGGRYEQYF. DNA for the CDR3: TGTGCCAGCAGCTTAGCCGGGGGTCGGTACGAGCAGTACTTC.

The chain recombines TRBV4-2 with TRBJ1-1; D is unclear. The CDR3 spans 14 residues. V was shortened by 1 base and J by 5 bases, with 11 bases between the two germline ends. From germline, CDR1 is LGHNA and CDR2 YNFKEQ. CDR3: CASSQGILATEAFF. The CDR3 DNA reads TGTGCCAGCAGCCAAGGGATCTTGGCGACTGAAGCTTTCTTT.

Only a few counts were recorded for this clone. The rearrangement joins TRBV5-6 to TRBJ1-1; D is ambiguous. The CDR3 sequence is 13 residues long. V was clipped by 7 bases and J by 2 bases, with 12 bases between them. Germline CDR1 is SGHDT and CDR2 is YYEEEE. The CDR3 loop is CASGMMANTEAFF. The DNA for the CDR3 is TGTGCCAGCGGGATGATGGCTAACACTGAAGCTTTCTTT.

The chain uses TRBV28 and TRBJ1-2; 10 bases match TRBD1. This CDR3 has 14 residues. V shed 5 bases, J shed 4 bases, and the junction held 4 bases outside the gene matches. CDR1 is MDHEN and CDR2 is SYDVKM in the germline V gene. CDR3 in amino acids: CASSGQGDFYGYTF. The CDR3, as DNA: TGTGCCAGCAGTGGACAGGGGGATTTCTATGGCTACACCTTC.

This clone was detected once. The genes are TRBV5-1 and TRBJ1-1, with D perhaps matching TRBD1 (5 bases). CDR1 is SGHRS, CDR2 YFSETQ, per germline. The length of the CDR3 is 16 residues. With 1 base removed from V and 7 bases from J, the gap between germline ends came to 20 bases. CDR3 loop: CASSLSGTEPGSEAFF. CDR3 DNA sequence: TGCGCCAGCAGCTTGTCGGGGACGGAGCCGGGGAGTGAAGCTTTCTTT.

CDR3 nucleotide sequence: TGTGCCTGGAGTGTAAGCGGGGGGCGGAGGGAAAAACTGTTTTTT. Translation gives CAWSVSGGRREKLFF. The rearrangement joins TRBV30 to TRBJ1-4; a weak D match, TRBD1 (6 bases). The CDR3 contains 15 residues. Between the trimmed V and J ends, which lost 0 bases and 8 bases, there was a span of 16 bases. Germline values: CDR1 GTSNPN, CDR2 SVGIG (reference sequence).

The V gene is TRBV12-3 or TRBV12-4, the J gene TRBJ1-2; D ambiguous. The germline V and J ends were trimmed by 6 bases and 6 bases, with 14 bases remaining between them. The CDR3 totals 13 residues. The CDR3 sequence is CASSFRARDGYTF. Written as DNA, the CDR3 is TGTGCCAGCAGCTTTAGGGCCCGGGATGGCTACACCTTC.

The chain uses TRBV19 and TRBJ1-2; D call uncertain. Germline assignment: CDR1 LNHDA and CDR2 SQIVND (reference sequence). Trimming took off 5 bases at V and 7 bases at J, with 20 bases between the two ends. This CDR3 spans 15 amino acids. CDR3 in DNA: TGTGCCAGTAGTCGCAATCCCGGGTTGGCGGGTGGCTACACCTTC. Translating gives CASSRNPGLAGGYTF.

This chain joins TRBV7-9 and TRBJ1-5, with 7 nucleotides matching TRBD1. Germline V gene lookup returns CDR1 SEHNR and CDR2 FQNEAQ (reference sequence). The CDR3 runs to 15 residues. V dropped 5 bases and J dropped 0; count of bases not matched to a gene: 4. The CDR3 nucleotides read TGTGCCAGCAGCCAGGGGGACCATAGCAATCAGCCCCAGCATTTT. This gives the protein CASSQGDHSNQPQHF.

V and J are TRBV30 and TRBJ1-1, with TRBD1 identical over 7 bases. V trimming: 4 bases; J trimming: 2 bases; junction bases outside the gene matches: 4. The germline CDR1 and CDR2 sequences are GTSNPN and SVGIG (reference sequence). The CDR3 runs 13 residues. The CDR3 region has the DNA TGTGCCTGGACGGGACAGCCAAACACTGAAGCTTTCTTT. Encoded protein: CAWTGQPNTEAFF.

The V call is TRBV28, the J call TRBJ2-7; no clear D gene. V was shortened by 6 bases and J by 12 bases, with 12 bases between the two germline ends. CDR3 size: 10 residues. Germline V gene data show CDR1 as MDHEN and CDR2 as SYDVKM. CDR3 bases: TGTGCCAGCAGGTCCTCCCTGTGGTACTTC. Translating it yields CASRSSLWYF.

This clone has a single count. This rearrangement joins TRBV30 to TRBJ1-6; a weak D match, TRBD1 (6 bases). V was cut by 5 bases and J by 8 bases, with 13 bases left in between. Germline V gene lookup returns CDR1 GTSNPN and CDR2 SVGIG (reference sequence). The CDR3 is 13 residues long. Here the CDR3 reads CAWADSGDSPLHF. For the CDR3, the DNA is TGTGCCTGGGCGGACAGTGGGGATTCACCCCTCCACTTT.

The gene calls are TRBV4-3 and TRBJ2-1; TRBD2 aligns across 9 bases. With V trimmed by 0 bases and J by 0 bases, 9 bases remained unmatched. Germline CDR1 reads LGHNA; CDR2 reads YSLEER. CDR3 length equals 19 residues. The CDR3 here is CASSQDLGSGSSSYNEQFF. Here the CDR3 DNA reads TGCGCCAGCAGCCAAGATTTGGGTAGCGGGAGCAGCTCCTACAATGAGCAGTTCTTC.

The genes are TRBV27 and TRBJ2-2, with TRBD1 matching over 9 bases. This CDR3 has 18 residues. The germline CDR1 and CDR2 sequences are MNHEY and SMNVEV (reference sequence). Germline trimming cut 7 bases from V and 7 bases from J; bases unmatched to any gene: 19. CDR3 amino acids: CASTRKFGTGSPIGELFF. Here the CDR3 DNA reads TGTGCCAGCACTCGTAAATTCGGGACAGGGTCCCCAATCGGGGAGCTGTTTTTT.

This sequence joins TRBV28 and TRBJ2-2; D is unclear. V was trimmed by 6 bases and J by 5 bases, leaving 19 bases between them. CDR1 and CDR2 (germline): MDHEN, SYDVKM. This CDR3 region has 16 residues. The chain's CDR3 is CASRNLDGSLTGELFF. For the CDR3, the DNA is TGTGCCAGCAGAAACCTAGATGGCAGCTTGACCGGGGAGCTGTTTTTT.

The genes are TRBV27 and TRBJ1-5, with D perhaps matching TRBD1 (6 bases). The V and J ends lost 3 bases and 6 bases respectively, with 15 bases between them. The CDR3 totals 15 residues. Germline V gene data show CDR1 as MNHEY and CDR2 as SMNVEV (reference sequence). Here the CDR3 DNA reads TGTGCCAGCAGTTTGCAACAGGGTTCGGGTCAGCCCCAGCATTTT. Protein sequence: CASSLQQGSGQPQHF.

The chain links TRBV4-1 to TRBJ1-6, with D tentatively TRBD1 (6 bases). The V and J ends lost 1 base and 3 bases respectively, with 13 bases between them. The CDR3 is 17 residues long. Germline V gene sequence: CDR1 MGHRA, CDR2 YSYEKL. The CDR3 spells CASSQGFRDNYNSPLHF. The CDR3 DNA sequence: TGCGCCAGCAGCCAAGGATTCCGGGACAACTATAATTCACCCCTCCACTTT.